Sequencing of this T cell receptor beta chain was carried out in a study of identical twins. Template switching added a universal primer site, and cDNA bore unique molecular identifiers. TCRdb analysed the 5' RACE reads with MiXCR anew, one entry per CDR3 protein. This sample has hundreds of thousands of distinct CDR3 sequences, with around 6.8% found just once. This clonotype was seen more than once but under ten times. Its antigen remains unknown. CDR1 is LGHDT, CDR2 YNNKEL, per germline (reference sequence). The CDR3 has 11 residues. V gave up 7 bases and J gave up 6 bases, with 7 bases separating them. Study findings and constraints: Its conclusions, products of cross-sectional statistical analysis, did not come from following the same donors. Potential partial confounding of zero-insertion analyses by invariant MAIT and iNKT cells was noted.

These data also featured in a second study, about yellow fever vaccine responses in identical twins.

The clonotype comes from a young woman in good health. Sample: memory (CD45RO+) T cells sorted from blood. The chain uses TRBV3-1 and TRBJ2-1; no definite D call. CDR3 amino acids: CASTSPNEQFF. In DNA form, the CDR3 reads TGTGCCAGCACCTCCCCCAATGAGCAGTTCTTC.